Reported below is one T cell receptor (beta chain). Its specificity is unknown. This CDR3 comprises 17 residues. V trimming: 7 bases; J trimming: 0 bases; junction bases outside the gene matches: 11. Alongside a J-beta primer mix, a sample-barcoded 5' primer served in a second PCR lasting about 7 to 11 cycles. Each sample yielded at least 3 million CDR3-containing paired-end reads. Via MiXCR, TCRdb re-called the 5' RACE reads, giving one row per CDR3 protein. The table includes under 800,000 distinct CDR3 sequences, roughly 47% detected once. The source of the sample is a study of blood T cells in healthy people across ages. As for the study in general: Template switching recovered approximately one barcoded beta molecule for every two T cells.

General study points: The lack of PBMC sorting stopped any conclusive naive versus antigen-experienced comparison.

Researchers collected about 9.6 milliliters of peripheral blood from every single donor. This sequence originates from a woman aged 60 to 75 in good health. The chain is built from TRBV12-3 or TRBV12-4 and TRBJ1-3, with 8 bases that match TRBD1. The sequencing sample was made of blood. CDR3 loop: CASKDRESWGSGNTIYF. The CDR3 DNA reads as TGTGCCAGCAAGGACAGGGAATCCTGGGGCTCTGGAAACACCATATATTTT.